The 24 T cell receptor beta chains below were found in one sample sequenced in a study of T-cell reconstitution after alpha-beta-depleted transplantation in children. TCRbeta library preparation incorporated unique molecular identifiers. TCRdb re-called the PCR reads with MiXCR, one entry per CDR3 protein. The table records about 500,000 distinct CDR3 sequences, about 31% of them present only once. This specimen consisted of PBMCs from the stem cell graft donor, obtained from the stem cell graft. The source of these receptors is a human donor who donated a stem cell graft to a child with aplastic anemia.

This chain joins TRBV18 and TRBJ2-5; D is perhaps TRBD1 or TRBD2 (5 bases each). Germline V lookup: CDR1 KGHSH, CDR2 LQKENI. The CDR3 extends over 15 amino acids. With 2 bases removed from V and 4 bases from J, the gap between germline ends came to 14 bases. The chain's CDR3 is CASSPEVKRGETQYF. The CDR3 bases are TGTGCCAGCTCACCAGAGGTGAAGAGGGGAGAGACCCAGTACTTC.

The V call is TRBV12-3 or TRBV12-4, the J call TRBJ1-6; D is perhaps TRBD1 (5 bases). The CDR3 is 19 amino acids. Trimming stripped 7 bases from V and 1 base from J, with 23 bases between. The CDR3 sequence: CASNWGTANQESYNSPLHF. CDR3 sequence (DNA): TGTGCCAGCAACTGGGGGACCGCGAACCAAGAGTCCTATAATTCACCCCTCCACTTT.

This clonotype was recorded a few times. The chain recombines TRBV29-1 with TRBJ1-1, with D unresolved. Germline V gives CDR1 SQVTM, CDR2 ANQGSEA. Trimming took 4 bases from V and 5 from J, leaving 20 bases between them. This CDR3 comprises 15 residues. The CDR3 region is CSVAYPKGRKTEAFF. CDR3 sequence (DNA): TGCAGCGTTGCATATCCTAAGGGTAGAAAGACTGAAGCTTTCTTT.

This clonotype was recorded a few times. V usage is TRBV7-9 and J usage is TRBJ2-3; a weak D match, TRBD2 (5 bases). Germline CDR1 SEHNR, CDR2 FQNEAQ (reference sequence). The CDR3 extends over 13 amino acids. Trimming cost V 3 bases and J 8 bases, with 12 bases left between them. CDR3 loop: CASSFDYKGTQYF. The CDR3 nucleotides are TGTGCCAGCAGCTTCGACTACAAGGGTACGCAGTATTTT.

This clonotype was recorded a few times. The rearrangement uses TRBV6-1 and TRBJ1-1, with TRBD1 identical over 8 bases. CDR1 and CDR2 from the germline V gene are MNHNS and SASEGT. This CDR3 is built from 13 residues. V was clipped by 5 bases and J by 8 bases; unmatched bases: 7. The CDR3 protein is CASSIQDREEAFF. CDR3 sequence (DNA): TGTGCCAGCAGTATCCAGGACAGGGAGGAAGCTTTCTTT.

The V and J genes are TRBV29-1 and TRBJ2-4; 7 bases match TRBD1. V lost 7 bases to trimming and J lost 9 bases; unmatched junction nucleotides: 12. The CDR3 covers 13 residues. Germline CDR1 SQVTM, CDR2 ANQGSEA. The CDR3: CSAGNRDSGIQYF. DNA of the CDR3: TGCAGCGCAGGTAACCGGGACAGTGGCATTCAGTACTTC.

This clonotype has a handful of counts. The J gene is TRBJ1-2, the V gene TRBV19; 9 bases fit TRBD1. This CDR3 comprises 13 residues. Germline V gene data show CDR1 as LNHDA and CDR2 as SQIVND (reference sequence). Germline trimming cut 5 bases from V and 7 bases from J; bases unmatched to any gene: 5. CDR3 loop: CASSPGQGVGYTF. The DNA of the CDR3 is TGTGCCAGTAGTCCGGGACAGGGAGTTGGCTACACCTTC.

This clonotype was picked up a small number of times. The chain is built from TRBV20-1 and TRBJ2-7; 12 positions agree with TRBD1. Germline V gene data show CDR1 as DFQATT and CDR2 as SNEGSKA (reference sequence). The CDR3 spans 15 residues. J was trimmed by 5 bases and V by 3 bases; bases with no gene match: 8. The CDR3 loop reads CSASPGGTGGHEQYF. DNA for the CDR3: TGCAGTGCTAGTCCGGGGGGGACAGGGGGCCACGAGCAGTACTTC.

The chain couples TRBV19 to TRBJ1-1; D gene uncertain. Germline-derived CDR1 and CDR2 are LNHDA and SQIVND (reference sequence). This CDR3 has 14 amino acids. V was cut by 3 bases and J by 3 bases, with 11 bases left in between. DNA of the CDR3: TGTGCCAGTAGTATGAAACATTACGACACTGAAGCTTTCTTT. Translating it yields CASSMKHYDTEAFF.

This clonotype was recorded once. J is TRBJ2-5 and V is TRBV5-1; TRBD1 matches 8 bases. Germline V lookup: CDR1 SGHRS, CDR2 YFSETQ. J lost 2 bases, V lost 2 bases, and 11 bases had no gene match. The CDR3 is made up of 17 amino acids. The CDR3 is CASSFDKQTGAQETQYF. The CDR3 DNA sequence: TGCGCCAGCAGCTTCGACAAACAGACAGGGGCGCAAGAGACCCAGTACTTC.

There are a few counts of this clonotype. The V and J genes are TRBV7-2 and TRBJ2-1; 9 nucleotides match TRBD1. The V and J ends lost 1 base and 2 bases, in that order; junction bases with no gene match: 3. The germline CDR1 and CDR2 sequences are SGHTA and FQGNSA. The CDR3 has 16 amino acids. CDR3 loop: CASSLEDRGPYNEQFF. The CDR3 DNA is TGTGCCAGCAGCTTAGAGGACAGGGGCCCCTACAATGAGCAGTTCTTC.

This clonotype was found a few times. The genes are TRBV28 and TRBJ2-5, with TRBD2 as a possible D gene (6 bases). CDR3 length: 15 amino acids. The V gene's germline CDR1 is MDHEN and CDR2 SYDVKM. V was clipped by 1 base and J by 1 base, with 10 bases between them. CDR3 DNA sequence: TGTGCCAGCAGTTTATCTAGCGCCGCCCAAGAGACCCAGTACTTC. Translation gives CASSLSSAAQETQYF.

This clonotype was seen just once. The genes are TRBV18 and TRBJ2-7; D tentatively fits TRBD1 or TRBD2 (5 bases each). Looked up from germline, CDR1 is KGHSH and CDR2 is LQKENI. This CDR3 region has 14 residues. The V gene lost 3 bases and the J gene lost 3 bases, with 12 bases spanning the gap. CDR3 bases: TGTGCCAGCTCACCTGGGGACCGAGGCTACGAGCAGTACTTC. Amino acids: CASSPGDRGYEQYF.

V usage is TRBV20-1 and J usage is TRBJ1-1; weak D call: TRBD1 (5 bases). The V gene lost 5 bases and the J gene lost 0 bases, with 16 bases spanning the gap. This CDR3 contains 15 residues. Germline CDR1 reads DFQATT; CDR2 reads SNEGSKA (reference sequence). For the CDR3, the DNA is TGCAGTGCTTCCTGGGGGGGACTCATGAACACTGAAGCTTTCTTT. This gives the protein CSASWGGLMNTEAFF.

The genes are TRBV6-5 and TRBJ1-1, with unresolved D. CDR1 is MNHEY and CDR2 is SVGAGI in the germline V gene. V lost 4 bases and J 0 bases, leaving 9 bases between the germline ends. CDR3 length equals 14 residues. CDR3 sequence reads: CASSSRWMNTEAFF. Written as DNA, the CDR3 is TGTGCCAGCAGTTCCAGGTGGATGAACACTGAAGCTTTCTTT.

The chain carries TRBV29-1 and TRBJ1-5; D uncertain. Trimming pared 4 bases from V and 0 bases from J, leaving 7 bases between. Germline V gene sequence: CDR1 SQVTM, CDR2 ANQGSEA. The CDR3 totals 13 residues. CDR3 loop: CSVGWGSNQPQHF. DNA for the CDR3: TGCAGCGTTGGATGGGGTAGCAATCAGCCCCAGCATTTT.

The V gene is TRBV7-2, the J gene TRBJ2-2, with D possibly TRBD2 on 5 matching bases. This CDR3 contains 14 residues. Trimming took off 1 base at V and 4 bases at J, with 7 bases between the two ends. CDR1 and CDR2 from the germline V gene are SGHTA and FQGNSA. The CDR3 DNA reads as TGTGCCAGCAGCTTAGAGCGGAGCACCGGGGAGCTGTTTTTT. Translation gives CASSLERSTGELFF.

The rearrangement joins TRBV20-1 to TRBJ2-5, with D maybe TRBD1 (6 bases). The CDR3 spans 15 residues. Germline V CDR1 and CDR2: DFQATT, SNEGSKA (reference sequence). Trimming cost V 3 bases and J 5 bases, with 19 bases left between them. CDR3 nucleotide sequence: TGCAGTGCTAGTGGGGACACCCGACACTGGGAGACCCAGTACTTC. Amino acids: CSASGDTRHWETQYF.

V and J are TRBV7-8 and TRBJ2-1; D possibly corresponds to TRBD1 (6 bases). V lost 6 bases, J lost 6 bases, and 24 bases lay in between. Germline assignment: CDR1 SGHVS and CDR2 FQNEAQ. This CDR3 contains 17 residues. CDR3 protein: CASSPTWGPGRVNEQFF. The CDR3 DNA sequence: TGTGCCAGCAGTCCCACTTGGGGGCCGGGTAGGGTCAATGAGCAGTTCTTC.

The chain combines TRBV20-1 with TRBJ2-7; D might be TRBD1 (6 bases). Trimming removed 7 bases at V and 6 bases at J, with 16 bases between. The CDR3 length is 12 residues. Germline V gives CDR1 DFQATT, CDR2 SNEGSKA (reference sequence). CDR3 loop: CSGLGTSLEQYF. The DNA for the CDR3 is TGCAGTGGTCTTGGGACATCTCTCGAGCAGTACTTC.

The chain carries TRBV19 and TRBJ2-1; 10 bases fit TRBD2. The CDR3 is 13 residues long. After removal of 5 bases from V and 8 bases from J, the junction contained 3 bases not matched to a gene. CDR1 is LNHDA, CDR2 SQIVND, per germline (reference sequence). The CDR3 sequence: CASSLAGAYEQFF. The DNA of the CDR3 is TGTGCCAGTAGTCTAGCGGGAGCGTATGAGCAGTTCTTC.

This clonotype has only a few counts. V gene TRBV12-3 or TRBV12-4 combines with J gene TRBJ2-3; unclear D gene. CDR3 size: 16 residues. Trimming stripped 1 base from V and 0 bases from J, with 11 bases between. The CDR3 loop reads CASSLVLGFSTDTQYF. The CDR3, as DNA: TGTGCCAGCAGTTTAGTGTTAGGCTTCAGCACAGATACGCAGTATTTT.

This clonotype was found a few times. The rearrangement joins TRBV6-5 to TRBJ1-6, with D tentatively TRBD1 (5 bases). This CDR3 comprises 15 residues. V was shortened by 1 base and J by 9 bases, with 13 bases between the two germline ends. Germline-derived CDR1 and CDR2 are MNHEY and SVGAGI. The CDR3, as DNA: TGTGCCAGCAGTTACTTAAGGGACGGGAGTTCACCCCTCCACTTT. Amino acid sequence: CASSYLRDGSSPLHF.

This chain connects TRBV7-6 to TRBJ2-3; D remains ambiguous. CDR3 length: 14 amino acids. Germline V gene data show CDR1 as SGHVS and CDR2 as FNYEAQ. V lost 7 bases, J lost 2 bases, and 13 bases lay in between. CDR3 sequence reads: CASILKGLTDTQYF. The CDR3 nucleotides read TGTGCCAGCATCTTGAAGGGCCTCACAGATACGCAGTATTTT. Full variable domain (remainder filled in from reference TRBV7-6 and TRBJ2-3): GAGVSQSPRYKVTKRGQDVALRCDPISGHVSLYWYRQALGQGPEFLTYFNYEAQQDKSGLPNDRFSAERPEGSISTLTIQRTEQRDSAMYRCASILKGLTDTQYFGPGTRLTVL.